One sample yielded the 9 T cell receptor beta chains listed below, sequenced in a study of identical twins. A single record per CDR3 protein comes from TCRdb applying MiXCR to the 5' RACE reads. The data show around 370,000 distinct CDR3 sequences, approximately 9.1% seen once. The source material was naive T cells sorted from blood. These receptors came from a woman aged 45-65 years in good health.

This clonotype was counted at least ten times. The chain links TRBV5-1 to TRBJ2-7; no definite D call. The CDR3 consists of 11 residues. CDR1 is SGHRS, CDR2 YFSETQ, per germline. The V end lost 5 bases, the J end lost 5 bases, and 8 bases lay between the germline ends. The CDR3 DNA reads as TGCGCCAGCAGTCCTAGGGACGAGCAGTACTTC. Translated: CASSPRDEQYF.

This clonotype has at least ten counts. The chain employs TRBV12-3 or TRBV12-4 and TRBJ2-1; 7 nucleotides agree with TRBD2. V gave up 3 bases and J gave up 5 bases; unmatched junction bases: 7. The length of the CDR3 is 15 residues. The CDR3: CASSFRLARNNEQFF. DNA of the CDR3: TGTGCCAGCAGTTTTAGACTAGCCCGGAACAATGAGCAGTTCTTC.

This clonotype was observed at least ten times. The chain has TRBV24-1 and TRBJ2-7, with 7 bases identical to TRBD1. The ends lost 2 bases at V and 12 bases at J; junction bases unmatched: 9. CDR3 length: 13 residues. Germline V gene sequence: CDR1 KGHDR, CDR2 SFDVKD. DNA of the CDR3: TGTGCCACCAGTGATTACGGGACAGATCGTTGGTACTTC. Translated, it gives CATSDYGTDRWYF.

The chain uses TRBV18 and TRBJ1-1; the D gene is possibly TRBD1 (6 bases). This CDR3 has 16 residues. V dropped 6 bases and J dropped 4 bases, with 21 bases sitting between them. Looked up from germline, CDR1 is KGHSH and CDR2 is LQKENI. The CDR3 region is CASSRYPGDFATEAFF. CDR3 sequence (DNA): TGTGCCAGCTCCCGGTATCCAGGGGATTTTGCCACTGAAGCTTTCTTT.

The chain recombines TRBV12-3 or TRBV12-4 with TRBJ2-1, with D possibly matching TRBD2 (5 bases). Deletions cut 3 bases from V and 4 bases from J, with 13 bases between. This CDR3 spans 15 amino acids. CDR3 DNA: TGTGCCAGCAGTTTCGGGCGGGTTAGTTACAATGAGCAGTTCTTC. Translated: CASSFGRVSYNEQFF.

This clonotype was detected many times. CDR3 bases: TGTGCCAGCAGTCCGGGACAGGGAACTCAGCCCCAGCATTTT. This translates into CASSPGQGTQPQHF. The chain recombines TRBV12-3 or TRBV12-4 with TRBJ1-5; 9 bases align to TRBD1. V lost 5 bases to trimming and J lost 6 bases; unmatched junction nucleotides: 5. The CDR3 contains 14 residues.

The sample holds a few counts of this clonotype. This rearrangement joins TRBV5-1 to TRBJ2-2, with D hard to call. The CDR3 runs 15 residues. Germline values: CDR1 SGHRS, CDR2 YFSETQ. Deletions cut 0 bases from V and 8 bases from J, with 14 bases between. CDR3 region: CASSLAISVYGELFF. CDR3 DNA sequence: TGCGCCAGCAGCTTGGCCATATCAGTTTATGGGGAGCTGTTTTTT.

This clonotype has more than one count but fewer than ten. The chain has TRBV12-3 or TRBV12-4 and TRBJ2-2; D remains unclear. The CDR3 covers 13 residues. Trimming cost V 5 bases and J 8 bases, with 12 bases left between them. The DNA of the CDR3 is TGTGCCAGCAGTACCTATACCGGGGGGGAGCTGTTTTTT. Amino acids: CASSTYTGGELFF.

This clonotype was counted between two and nine times. V gene TRBV5-4 combines with J gene TRBJ1-3; possibly TRBD1 for D (5 bases). This CDR3 is 16 amino acids long. From germline, CDR1 is SGHNT and CDR2 YYREEE (reference sequence). V lost 2 bases and J 0 bases, leaving 12 bases between the germline ends. The CDR3 sequence: CASSFSGTLSGNTIYF. CDR3 DNA sequence: TGTGCCAGCAGCTTTTCCGGGACCCTCTCTGGAAACACCATATATTTT.